A selection of T cell receptor beta chains follows, all from one sample in a study of OX40 agonist ivuxolimab in advanced cancers. Here immunoSEQ multiplex PCR was the method, and the copy in TCRdb shows in-frame clones only, minus some. The sample records fewer than 90,000 clones, approximately 85% being singletons. This specimen consisted of CD4+ or CD8+ T cells sorted from blood, obtained in a trial of the OX40 agonist ivuxolimab. Receptors were obtained from an adult with an advanced solid tumor such as melanoma, head and neck, liver or kidney cancer. CDR3s include the opening cysteine and the closing phenylalanine or tryptophan. The order of the fields is clone size, J gene, V gene, CDR3 protein. Not every row has a clone size; where given, it reads once, few, many or a size class.

.,TRBJ1-1,TRBV19,CASTFRGRGTEAFF
.,TRBJ1-1,TRBV6-5,CASSYGGNRVTEAFF
.,TRBJ2-5,TRBV7-3,CASSPSRGETQYF
.,TRBJ1-2,TRBV7-7,CASSPLTGYGYTF
.,TRBJ1-1,TRBV7-9,CASSLAGQSTEAFF
.,TRBJ1-2,TRBV5-5,CASSPGGRNYGYTF
.,TRBJ2-7,TRBV18,CASSPLSNYEQYF
.,TRBJ2-2,TRBV11-2,CASSHPSGRRGGELFF
.,TRBJ1-5,TRBV6-5,CASSYKSGSDQPQHF
.,TRBJ1-5,TRBV7-9,CASSSVVGRDTLNQPQHF
.,TRBJ2-5,TRBV7-2,CASSSRDRETQYF
few,TRBJ2-3,TRBV27,CASSSYYDTGGNTDTQYF
once,TRBJ1-2,TRBV15,CATSRGSALGGYTF
.,TRBJ2-1,TRBV7-2,CASSSRGAGGNEQFF
few,TRBJ1-1,TRBV6-1,CASSEDRRWDPPHRGRF
.,TRBJ2-4,TRBV4-3,CASSQGREGAKNIQYF
.,TRBJ1-5,TRBV6-1,CASSETATQPQHF
.,TRBJ1-2,TRBV28,CASSLRTGERRPYGYTF
.,TRBJ1-5,TRBV6-1,CASSEAEPQHF
.,TRBJ1-1,TRBV25-1,CASKGNTEAFF
.,TRBJ1-2,TRBV28,CASSFKWASNYGYTF
.,TRBJ1-6,TRBV19,CASSGGVRHNSPLHF
.,TRBJ2-3,TRBV7-3,CASSLQGAREDTQYF
.,TRBJ1-1,TRBV5-5,CASSSPGITEAFF
.,TRBJ2-3,TRBV5-1,CASSLGAGVTDTQYF
.,TRBJ1-2,TRBV27,CASSFGDRNYGYTF
.,TRBJ1-1,TRBV4-3,CASSQYRGQSNTEAFF
.,TRBJ1-3,TRBV6-5,CASSFGTGNTIYF
.,TRBJ2-7,TRBV11-3,CASSFRQGDTYEQYF
.,TRBJ1-2,TRBV5-1,CASSPDSYGYTF
.,TRBJ2-2,TRBV7-2,CASRIQGVLTGELFF
.,TRBJ2-2,TRBV5-6,CASSKGLALGTGELFF
.,TRBJ1-5,TRBV5-8,CASSRTATNQPQHF
.,TRBJ1-1,TRBV7-3,CASSFYGNTEAFF
.,TRBJ2-7,TRBV5-1,CASSYLGDGDYEQYF
.,TRBJ1-5,TRBV7-8,CASSAEGQINQPQHF
.,TRBJ1-3,TRBV29-1,CSVVLGLSGNTIYF
.,TRBJ2-1,TRBV11-2,CASSLTLGGTNPLQFF
.,TRBJ1-2,TRBV29-1,CSVDITYGYTF
.,TRBJ1-1,TRBV19,CASSIGQGMNTEAFF